These 22 T cell receptor beta chains share one sample of origin, sequenced in a study of technical replicates of blood from a few donors. Only in-frame clones appear in the TCRdb table, and some are missing; sequencing was by immunoSEQ multiplex PCR. The sample lists more than 75,000 clones; approximately 94% were seen once. The sequenced sample was T cells isolated from PBMCs. The receptors here all came from a human donor in good health.

The chain has TRBV19 and TRBJ1-1; TRBD1 matches 9 bases. V lost 4 bases and J lost 5; bases outside the gene matches: 5. CDR1 is LNHDA, CDR2 SQIVND, per germline (reference sequence). The CDR3 is 14 residues long. The CDR3 coding sequence is TGTGCCAGTAGTACCCCGGACAGGGGAACTGAAGCTTTCTTT. It specifies CASSTPDRGTEAFF.

The chain employs TRBV27 and TRBJ2-1; D remains ambiguous. The CDR3 consists of 13 residues. CDR1 is MNHEY, CDR2 SMNVEV, per germline (reference sequence). V was cut by 7 bases and J by 2 bases, with 9 bases left in between. CDR3 region: CASKEQPYNEQFF. The CDR3 DNA reads TGTGCCAGCAAGGAGCAACCCTACAATGAGCAGTTCTTC.

The chain employs TRBV9 and TRBJ2-7, with D perhaps matching TRBD1 (6 bases). Germline CDR1 SGDLS, CDR2 YYNGEE. The CDR3 is 16 residues long. The ends were cut back, 4 bases at V and 0 bases at J, with 17 bases in the middle. CDR3 nucleotides: TGTGCCAGCAGCCCCCACCGACAGGTTTTCTCCTACGAGCAGTACTTC. Translated: CASSPHRQVFSYEQYF.

The chain has TRBV19 and TRBJ1-5; 9 bases are a match to TRBD1. Trimming removed 6 bases from V and 4 bases from J; junction bases left unmatched: 7. The CDR3 runs to 15 residues. CDR1 and CDR2 (germline): LNHDA, SQIVND (reference sequence). CDR3 loop: CASSTGTGFNQPQHF. The CDR3 coding sequence is TGTGCCAGTAGCACCGGGACAGGGTTTAATCAGCCCCAGCATTTT.

The chain links TRBV30 to TRBJ2-2; a weak D match, TRBD1 (6 bases). V was cut by 7 bases and J by 1 base, with 10 bases left in between. The CDR3 runs 13 residues. The germline V gene encodes CDR1 GTSNPN and CDR2 SVGIG (reference sequence). CDR3 bases: TGTGCCTACATGGACAGGAACACCGGGGAGCTGTTTTTT. Its protein product is CAYMDRNTGELFF.

The genes are TRBV5-6 and TRBJ2-2; 10 bases agree with TRBD2. The J segment lost 3 bases and the V segment lost 4 bases, leaving 6 bases of the junction unmatched. From germline, CDR1 is SGHDT and CDR2 YYEEEE. This CDR3 contains 16 residues. Here the CDR3 reads CASSPWTSGYTGELFF. DNA of the CDR3: TGTGCCAGCAGCCCTTGGACTAGCGGATACACCGGGGAGCTGTTTTTT.

The chain recombines TRBV2 with TRBJ1-5; 8 bases fit TRBD1. Germline CDR1 and CDR2: SNHLY and FYNNEI. Trimming at V came to 8 bases and at J to 3 bases, leaving 3 bases not matched to a gene. This CDR3 has 13 amino acids. The CDR3 DNA sequence: TGTGCCAGCTCAGGGGGCGTCAATCAGCCCCAGCATTTT. Translated: CASSGGVNQPQHF.

In this sample, this clone turned up a few times. This chain joins TRBV19 and TRBJ1-3; D unclear. The V end lost 1 base, the J end lost 4 bases, and 11 bases lay between the germline ends. The CDR3 runs 15 residues. Germline V gives CDR1 LNHDA, CDR2 SQIVND (reference sequence). CDR3 loop: CASSIGGESGNTIYF. The CDR3 DNA sequence: TGTGCCAGTAGTATAGGCGGGGAATCCGGAAACACCATATATTTT.

V is TRBV11-2 and J is TRBJ2-3; 7 bases fit TRBD2. The ends lost 5 bases at V and 8 bases at J; junction bases unmatched: 10. The CDR3 length is 14 residues. Germline-derived CDR1 and CDR2 are SGHAT and FQNNGV. CDR3 loop: CASSHGTAGVTQYF. In DNA form, the CDR3 reads TGTGCCAGCAGCCACGGGACCGCGGGAGTTACGCAGTATTTT. Supplemented by reference TRBV11-2 and TRBJ2-3, the full variable domain reads EAGVAQSPRYKIIEKRQSVAFWCNPISGHATLYWYQQILGQGPKLLIQFQNNGVVDDSQLPKDRFSAERLKGVDSTLKIQPAKLEDSAVYLCASSHGTAGVTQYFGPGTRLTVL.

This chain uses TRBV7-2 with TRBJ2-7; D ambiguous. The CDR3 is 13 amino acids. Trimming took off 4 bases at V and 4 bases at J, with 11 bases between the two ends. CDR1 and CDR2 from the germline V gene are SGHTA and FQGNSA. CDR3 sequence: CASSSLYSYEQYF. CDR3 bases: TGTGCCAGCAGCTCACTGTACAGTTACGAGCAGTACTTC.

The chain has TRBV27 and TRBJ2-1; 7 bases agree with TRBD2. Trimming took 6 bases from V and 7 from J; bases not matched to a gene: 9. This CDR3 contains 14 residues. Germline lookup yields CDR1 MNHEY and CDR2 SMNVEV (reference sequence). CDR3 sequence: CASSWVGGRNEQFF. The CDR3 coding sequence is TGTGCCAGCAGCTGGGTGGGGGGGAGGAATGAGCAGTTCTTC.

The chain recombines TRBV6-8 with TRBJ2-3; D is unresolved. Germline lookup yields CDR1 MNHGY and CDR2 SAAAGT. Between the trimmed V and J ends, which lost 2 bases and 2 bases, there was a span of 11 bases. This CDR3 is built from 15 residues. The CDR3 here is CASSYECLVTDTQYF. The CDR3, as DNA: TGTGCCAGCAGTTACGAGTGTCTGGTCACAGATACGCAGTATTTT.

V usage is TRBV28 and J usage is TRBJ2-7; the D is unclear. V lost 5 bases and J lost 5, with 16 bases in between. The CDR3 runs to 14 residues. Germline-derived CDR1 and CDR2 are MDHEN and SYDVKM. The CDR3 nucleotides read TGTGCCAGCAGTGCCGGCAGGCGAGACCACGAGCAGTACTTC. This encodes CASSAGRRDHEQYF.

The chain joins TRBV7-8 to TRBJ2-7; a possible D gene is TRBD1 (6 bases). This CDR3 is 15 amino acids long. Trimming cost V 5 bases and J 3 bases, with 17 bases left between them. Germline V lookup: CDR1 SGHVS, CDR2 FQNEAQ. The CDR3 DNA sequence: TGTGCCAGCAGCGCAGCCGGGACATACCTCTACGAGCAGTACTTC. It yields the protein CASSAAGTYLYEQYF. The full variable domain, completed using reference TRBV7-8 and TRBJ2-7, is GAGVSQSPRYKVAKRGQDVALRCDPISGHVSLFWYQQALGQGPEFLTYFQNEAQLDKSGLPSDRFFAERPEGSVSTLKIQRTQQEDSAVYLCASSAAGTYLYEQYFGPGTRLTVT.

V is TRBV28 and J is TRBJ2-2; D is unresolved. The CDR3 runs to 14 residues. Germline V CDR1 and CDR2: MDHEN, SYDVKM. The V gene lost 0 bases and the J gene lost 3 bases, with 5 bases spanning the gap. The CDR3 DNA follows: TGTGCCAGCAGTTTATGGCAGGACACCGGGGAGCTGTTTTTT. Amino acid sequence: CASSLWQDTGELFF. Based on the CDR3 plus reference TRBV28 and TRBJ2-2, the full variable domain is DVKVTQSSRYLVKRTGEKVFLECVQDMDHENMFWYRQDPGLGLRLIYFSYDVKMKEKGDIPEGYSVSREKKERFSLILESASTNQTSMYLCASSLWQDTGELFFGEGSRLTVL.

The chain uses TRBV15 and TRBJ2-2; 10 bases fit TRBD2. The J segment lost 4 bases and the V segment lost 8 bases, leaving 7 bases of the junction unmatched. There are 15 residues in the CDR3. CDR1 LNHNV and CDR2 YYDKDF come from the germline V gene (reference sequence). In DNA form, the CDR3 reads TGTGCCACCTACGGGACTAGCGCCTCCACCGGGGAGCTGTTTTTT. It translates to CATYGTSASTGELFF.

The chain is built from TRBV25-1 and TRBJ2-2; maybe TRBD2 (5 bases). Germline CDR1 is MGHDK and CDR2 is SYGVNS. Trimming stripped 4 bases from V and 4 bases from J, with 7 bases between. CDR3 length: 13 residues. This CDR3 reads CASSGRSTGELFF. CDR3 nucleotides: TGTGCCAGCAGTGGGAGGTCCACCGGGGAGCTGTTTTTT.

The rearrangement joins TRBV18 to TRBJ2-7, with D possibly matching TRBD1 (6 bases). V shed 5 bases and J shed 2 bases, with 10 bases lying between them. Germline CDR1 is KGHSH and CDR2 is LQKENI. The CDR3 totals 13 residues. The CDR3 loop is CASSVDRTYEQYF. CDR3 DNA sequence: TGTGCCAGCTCAGTGGACAGAACCTACGAGCAGTACTTC.

The gene calls are TRBV7-8 and TRBJ1-1; TRBD1 matches 9 bases. In germline, CDR1 is SGHVS, CDR2 FQNEAQ. With 3 bases clipped from V and 4 bases from J, the junction kept 6 bases outside the gene matches. This CDR3 has 15 amino acids. The CDR3 spells CASSFSRDRATEAFF. The CDR3 DNA reads TGTGCCAGCAGCTTCTCCCGGGACAGGGCCACTGAAGCTTTCTTT.

The V call is TRBV2, the J call TRBJ2-1, with D possibly matching TRBD1 (6 bases). V was cut by 3 bases and J by 5 bases, with 14 bases left in between. Germline assignment: CDR1 SNHLY and CDR2 FYNNEI. The CDR3 has 15 amino acids. In DNA form, the CDR3 reads TGTGCCAGCAGTGATTACCAGGGGATTCACAATGAGCAGTTCTTC. Protein: CASSDYQGIHNEQFF.

The rearrangement links TRBV7-9 to TRBJ1-5; 7 positions agree with TRBD1. Germline CDR1 SEHNR, CDR2 FQNEAQ (reference sequence). Trimming cost V 6 bases and J 3 bases; bases outside gene matches: 5. This CDR3 spans 14 amino acids. The CDR3 here is CASSSTGPNQPQHF. Here the CDR3 DNA reads TGTGCCAGCAGTTCGACAGGGCCCAATCAGCCCCAGCATTTT.

Comments on this clone: Germline and junction disagree at one end, which may indicate a read error. The CDR3 DNA reads as TGTGCCAGCAGTTACCAGGGGCGGGAGAACTTC. This sequence encodes CASSYQGRENF. The gene calls are TRBV6-5 and TRBJ2-4; TRBD2 might be the D (7 bases). The CDR3 has 11 amino acids. CDR1 MNHEY and CDR2 SVGAGI come from the germline V gene.